The following is a T cell receptor (beta chain) sequence with its context. Categorization into cohorts depended on clinical history that participants reported. These data come from a study of blood T cell repertoires in COVID-19. Under the authors' procedure: Reference gene primer amplification gave estimated nucleated cell counts. Sequencing used immunoSEQ multiplex PCR; TCRdb keeps in-frame clones, though not all of them. From that table come the V and J calls and clone size; the DNA was used to work out D and trimming. The table includes approximately 280,000 clones, 85% detected once. Sequencing was done on a sample of PBMCs or T cells enriched from blood (not recorded which). The clonotype originates from a woman in her forties or fifties who had recovered from COVID-19.

The DNA for the CDR3 is TGTGCCAGCAGCTTGGCCCGACAGAGCTTCTATGGCTACACCTTC. Translation: CASSLARQSFYGYTF. This chain joins TRBV5-4 and TRBJ1-2; maybe TRBD1 (5 bases). The CDR3 totals 15 residues. Germline V lookup: CDR1 SGHNT, CDR2 YYREEE (reference sequence). With 0 bases removed from V and 4 bases from J, the gap between germline ends came to 13 bases.